A selection of T cell receptor beta chains follows, all from one sample in a study of response to subunit inactivated influenza vaccine. TCRdb redid the calling of the RT-PCR reads with MiXCR, one entry per CDR3 protein. In the table there are almost 250,000 distinct CDR3 sequences, over 9% of which are singletons. The specimen was non-naive T cells sorted from PBMCs, collected roughly 2 weeks before vaccination. The source of these receptors is a man in his fifties who received an inactivated influenza vaccine. CDR3s include the opening cysteine and the closing phenylalanine or tryptophan. A D gene is named only where the DNA matches it firmly. Only some rows state a clone size, as once, few, many or a class for expanded clones.

v_gene,d_gene,abundance,j_gene,CDR3nt,CDR3aa
TRBV5-1,-,many,TRBJ2-1,TGCGCCAGCAGCACTATACTAGATCTTGAGCAGTTCTTC,CASSTILDLEQFF
TRBV28,TRBD1,-,TRBJ1-2,TGTGCCAGCAGATACAGGGGTCAACTTTATGGCTACACCTTC,CASRYRGQLYGYTF
TRBV5-1,-,few,TRBJ2-5,TGCGCCAGCATGAAAGGGGGACACAAAGGGGAGACCCAGTACTTC,CASMKGGHKGETQYF
TRBV7-6,-,few,TRBJ2-7,TGTGCCAGCAGCTTATTTACAGGACGGGACGAGCAGTACTTC,CASSLFTGRDEQYF
TRBV12-3/TRBV12-4,-,few,TRBJ1-2,TGTGCCAGCAGTTTAAGAATCGGGGCAGCTGTAAAGTTGACCTTC,CASSLRIGAAVKLTF
TRBV20-1,TRBD1,few,TRBJ2-2,TGCAGTGCGCAAAGACAGGGGAACACCGGGGAGCTGTTTTTT,CSAQRQGNTGELFF
TRBV12-3/TRBV12-4,TRBD2,many,TRBJ2-7,TGTGCCAGCAATGGACTAGCGGGAGCAGGCGAGCAGTACTTC,CASNGLAGAGEQYF
TRBV4-2,-,-,TRBJ1-1,TGTGCCAGCAGCCAAGACAGAGTGTGGGGAAACACTGAAGCTTTCTTT,CASSQDRVWGNTEAFF
TRBV6-2/TRBV6-3,TRBD1,-,TRBJ2-2,TGTGCCAGCAGTTGGGACAGTAGGACCGGGGAGCTGTTTTTT,CASSWDSRTGELFF
TRBV18,-,-,TRBJ1-3,TGTGCCAGCTCACTGAGGACCCCGGGAGCCTCTGGAAACACCATATATTTT,CASSLRTPGASGNTIYF
TRBV14,-,many,TRBJ2-1,TGTGCCAGCAGCCGGCGCTCCTACAATGAGCAGTTCTTC,CASSRRSYNEQFF
TRBV4-2,-,few,TRBJ2-1,TGTGCCAGCAGCCAAGAGGCCGGGCGTCGTCAGTTCTTC,CASSQEAGRRQFF
TRBV5-1,-,-,TRBJ1-1,TGCGCCAGCAGCGAGACAGTGGGGATGAACACTGAAGCTTTCTTT,CASSETVGMNTEAFF
TRBV20-1,-,few,TRBJ2-7,TGCAGTGCTAGCGCCCCCGTACAGAGAGCCTACGAGCAGTACTTC,CSASAPVQRAYEQYF